This TCR beta chain was profiled in a study of cytomegalovirus exposure and HLA in healthy donors. The PCR made use of 60 Vbeta and 13 Jbeta primers. Using immunoSEQ multiplex PCR, the repertoire was profiled, and TCRdb retains in-frame clones only, with some absent. The sample carries about 100,000 clones, around 79% recorded once. The CDR3 is 13 amino acids. V lost 6 bases to trimming and J lost 7 bases; unmatched junction nucleotides: 5. Germline CDR1 MNHEY, CDR2 SMNVEV (reference sequence). This TCR came from a man in his 60s in good health and CMV-seropositive. This sequence joins TRBV27 and TRBJ1-5; 8 bases align to TRBD1. Sequencing was performed on PBMCs. CDR3 DNA sequence: TGTGCCAGCAGCCCAGGGGGCGGGCAGCCCCAGCATTTT. Translated: CASSPGGGQPQHF.